This passage covers 3 T cell receptor beta chains from one sample sequenced in a study of cytomegalovirus exposure and HLA in healthy donors. TCRdb keeps only in-frame clones here, not all; method: immunoSEQ multiplex PCR. This sample has 150,000 to 200,000 clones; roughly 86% occur once, and the top ten carry approximately 2.6%. Sequenced: PBMCs. These receptors came from a man younger than 30 in good health and CMV-seropositive.

The gene calls are TRBV27 and TRBJ1-1; the match to TRBD1 covers 10 bases. The CDR3 is 14 amino acids. The germline gives CDR1 MNHEY, CDR2 SMNVEV (reference sequence). The junction had 5 bases not matched to a gene; V was cut back by 4 bases and J by 6 bases. The CDR3 region is CASSSGTGAAEAFF. CDR3 DNA sequence: TGTGCCAGCAGTTCCGGGACAGGGGCAGCTGAAGCTTTCTTT.

The chain has TRBV4-1 and TRBJ2-3, with D possibly being TRBD1 (6 bases). The ends were cut back, 4 bases at V and 2 bases at J, with 13 bases in the middle. Germline CDR1 reads MGHRA; CDR2 reads YSYEKL. The CDR3 has 15 residues. In nucleotides, the CDR3 is TGCGCCAGCAGCCCCCCAGGGGCTGACACAGATACGCAGTATTTT. This encodes CASSPPGADTDTQYF.

This CDR3 is CASSYQRGPSYEQYF. As DNA, the CDR3 is TGTGCCAGCAGCTACCAGCGGGGGCCCTCCTACGAGCAGTACTTC. This chain joins TRBV6-5 and TRBJ2-7; 8 positions match TRBD2. Trimming cost V 6 bases and J 0 bases; bases outside gene matches: 7. Germline values: CDR1 MNHEY, CDR2 SVGAGI. The CDR3 is 15 amino acids.